The rows below give T cell receptor beta chains drawn from one sample of a study of glioma-infiltrating T cells after dendritic cell vaccination. TCRdb keeps only in-frame clones here, not all; method: immunoSEQ multiplex PCR. The table records fewer than 110,000 clones, roughly 76% of them present only once. The input for sequencing was blood, taken before dendritic cell vaccination. These receptor sequences come from a human donor with glioblastoma. Each CDR3 is given with its conserved first and last residue. Each record gives: J gene, D gene, clone size, V gene, CDR3 DNA, CDR3 protein. A D gene is named only where the DNA matches it firmly. Only some rows state a clone size, as once, few, many or a class for expanded clones.

J: TRBJ1-2
D: TRBD1
size: .
V: TRBV13
DNA: TGTGCCAGCAGCCAAAACAGGGGTGGCTACACCTTC
CDR3: CASSQNRGGYTF

J: TRBJ1-1
D: TRBD1
size: once
V: TRBV6-1
DNA: TGTGCCAGCAGGGCATATACAGGGGGTGACACTGAAGCTTTCTTT
CDR3: CASRAYTGGDTEAFF

J: TRBJ2-5
D: TRBD1
size: .
V: TRBV7-3
DNA: TGTGCCAGCAGCCGCCACCGGGACAGGGGCGAAGAGGAGACCCAGTACTTC
CDR3: CASSRHRDRGEEETQYF

J: TRBJ2-3
D: TRBD1
size: .
V: TRBV6-4
DNA: TGTGCCAGCAGTAAACAGGGGGAGGTCACAGATACGCAGTATTTT
CDR3: CASSKQGEVTDTQYF

J: TRBJ2-7
D: .
size: once
V: TRBV7-2
DNA: TGTGCCAGCAGCTTAGGTCCGACAGGGGAGGGCTACGAGCAGTACTTC
CDR3: CASSLGPTGEGYEQYF

J: TRBJ2-1
D: TRBD2
size: .
V: TRBV5-1
DNA: TGCGCCAGCAGCTTGGAGGGCGGGGGGGGCTACAATGAGCAGTTCTTC
CDR3: CASSLEGGGGYNEQFF

J: TRBJ2-7
D: TRBD2
size: .
V: TRBV7-2
DNA: TGTGCCAGCAGCTTAGTGCCTAGCGGGGTCGAGCAGTACTTC
CDR3: CASSLVPSGVEQYF

J: TRBJ1-2
D: .
size: .
V: TRBV19
DNA: TGTGCCACTGGTGAGGACTATGGCTACACCTTC
CDR3: CATGEDYGYTF

J: TRBJ2-7
D: .
size: .
V: TRBV2
DNA: TGTGCCAGCATCCCTCGTGTTAGCGGCTCCTACGAGCAGTACTTC
CDR3: CASIPRVSGSYEQYF

J: TRBJ2-3
D: .
size: .
V: TRBV11-2
DNA: TGTGCCAGCAGCCTGGGGCAGGGCAGCACAGATACGCAGTATTTT
CDR3: CASSLGQGSTDTQYF

J: TRBJ2-7
D: .
size: .
V: TRBV6-1
DNA: TGTGCCAGCAGTGAAACACTGAGGGGGTCACCCTACGAGCAGTACTTC
CDR3: CASSETLRGSPYEQYF

J: TRBJ2-3
D: TRBD2
size: .
V: TRBV6-1
DNA: TGTGCCACCCATCTTAGCGGGCGGGATACGCAGTATTTT
CDR3: CATHLSGRDTQYF

J: TRBJ2-3
D: .
size: .
V: TRBV7-2
DNA: TGTGCCAGCAGCGATAATCCCAGGGATGGAAAAGATACGCAGTATTTT
CDR3: CASSDNPRDGKDTQYF

J: TRBJ1-4
D: TRBD1
size: few
V: TRBV2
DNA: TGTGCCAGCAGGACAGGGGTGGAAAAACTGTTTTTT
CDR3: CASRTGVEKLFF

J: TRBJ1-2
D: TRBD1
size: few
V: TRBV19
DNA: TGTGCCAGTAGTAGTCGGACAGGGGACTACACCTTC
CDR3: CASSSRTGDYTF

J: TRBJ2-3
D: .
size: .
V: TRBV19
DNA: TGTGCCAGTAGACTGCAGGTAGTTCATACGCAGTATTTT
CDR3: CASRLQVVHTQYF

J: TRBJ2-4
D: .
size: .
V: TRBV13
DNA: TGTGCCAGTTCTAGGACCAAAAACATTCAGTACTTC
CDR3: CASSRTKNIQYF

J: TRBJ2-2
D: .
size: .
V: TRBV11-2
DNA: TGTGCCAGCAGCTACCAGGGAGGATTCGACACCGGGGAGCTGTTTTTT
CDR3: CASSYQGGFDTGELFF

J: TRBJ2-2
D: .
size: .
V: TRBV5-1
DNA: TGCGCCAGCAGCTTGGACAGAACGAACACCGGGGAGCTGTTTTTT
CDR3: CASSLDRTNTGELFF

J: TRBJ2-3
D: TRBD2
size: .
V: TRBV11-2
DNA: TGTGCCAGCGCGACAAGTCGAGTCGGCGGGGGAGGGTATACGCAGTATTTT
CDR3: CASATSRVGGGGYTQYF

J: TRBJ2-3
D: .
size: .
V: TRBV10-2
DNA: TGCGCCGCCCCCCTAGCCTACGGGCAGGATACGCAGTATTTT
CDR3: CAAPLAYGQDTQYF

J: TRBJ2-1
D: TRBD2
size: .
V: TRBV7-7
DNA: TGTGCTAGCAGCCGCGGGACTAGCGGGGGTTATGAGCAGTTCTTC
CDR3: CASSRGTSGGYEQFF